This entry lists 26 T cell receptor beta chains sequenced from one sample in a study of CD8 T cells in ankylosing spondylitis. TCRdb analysed the 5' RACE reads with MiXCR anew, one entry per CDR3 protein. The profile shows 300,000 to 350,000 distinct CDR3 sequences, roughly 15% of them singletons. The sequenced sample consisted of blood, either unsorted or a sorted T cell fraction (not recorded which). These receptors were obtained from a male donor with ankylosing spondylitis or in good health (not recorded which).

The rearrangement links TRBV6-1 to TRBJ1-1; D is ambiguous. CDR3 size: 12 residues. Trimming removed 5 bases at V and 1 base at J, with 5 bases between. Germline CDR1 and CDR2: MNHNS and SASEGT. As DNA, the CDR3 is TGTGCCAGCAGTAAACCGAACACTGAAGCTTTCTTT. Amino acids: CASSKPNTEAFF.

This clonotype occurred many times. This chain connects TRBV10-3 to TRBJ2-7; D is undetermined. The V gene lost 0 bases and the J gene lost 3 bases, with 9 bases spanning the gap. CDR1 is ENHRY and CDR2 is SYGVKD in the germline V gene. The length of the CDR3 is 14 residues. The CDR3 DNA reads TGTGCCATCAGTGAGTCTACAAGAAACTACGAGCAGTACTTC. The encoded protein is CAISESTRNYEQYF.

Here the CDR3 DNA reads TGTGCCAGAAGACAGAGCAGGAACACTGAAGCTTTCTTT. Translation: CARRQSRNTEAFF. V and J are TRBV10-3 and TRBJ1-1; perhaps TRBD1 as D (5 bases). This CDR3 is built from 13 residues. Trimming pared 10 bases from V and 1 base from J, leaving 13 bases between. The germline V gene has CDR1 ENHRY and CDR2 SYGVKD.

This clonotype was detected a few times. The chain is built from TRBV29-1 and TRBJ1-4, with D perhaps matching TRBD1 (5 bases). The CDR3 has 13 residues. V shed 5 bases and J shed 7 bases, with 14 bases lying between them. Germline V gene sequence: CDR1 SQVTM, CDR2 ANQGSEA. CDR3 region: CSVQQGWSEKLFF. The CDR3 DNA reads TGCAGCGTTCAGCAGGGTTGGAGTGAAAAACTGTTTTTT.

In its sample, this clonotype was seen many times. V usage is TRBV9 and J usage is TRBJ2-2; 7 positions agree with TRBD2. The CDR3 totals 13 residues. V lost 2 bases and J lost 5; bases outside the gene matches: 0. CDR1 and CDR2 from the germline V gene are SGDLS and YYNGEE. The CDR3 nucleotides read TGTGCCAGCAGCGTTAGCGGGACCGGGGAGCTGTTTTTT. Its protein is CASSVSGTGELFF. The full variable domain, its missing parts supplied by reference TRBV9 and TRBJ2-2, is DSGVTQTPKHLITATGQRVTLRCSPRSGDLSVYWYQQSLDQGLQFLIQYYNGEERAKGNILERFSAQQFPDLHSELNLSSLELGDSALYFCASSVSGTGELFFGEGSRLTVL.

This clonotype was seen ten or more times. The chain links TRBV2 to TRBJ1-5; possible D gene TRBD1, 6 bases. CDR1 SNHLY and CDR2 FYNNEI come from the germline V gene. The CDR3 has 15 residues. V was pared by 2 bases and J by 6 bases, with 14 bases between. DNA of the CDR3: TGTGCCAGCAGTGAATTACAGGGAGGTATTCAGCCCCAGCATTTT. This codes for CASSELQGGIQPQHF.

The V gene is TRBV5-1, the J gene TRBJ2-3; D is unclear. CDR3 length: 12 amino acids. The V gene lost 4 bases and the J gene lost 6 bases, with 9 bases spanning the gap. Germline-derived CDR1 and CDR2 are SGHRS and YFSETQ. The CDR3 DNA follows: TGCGCCAGCAGCCACCAGTGGGATACGCAGTATTTT. Encoded protein: CASSHQWDTQYF.

This clonotype occurred a few times. The chain recombines TRBV2 with TRBJ2-7, with D perhaps TRBD1 (6 bases). Looked up from germline, CDR1 is SNHLY and CDR2 is FYNNEI. The length of the CDR3 is 15 residues. Trimming removed 5 bases from V and 0 bases from J, with 14 bases in between. CDR3 nucleotide sequence: TGTGCCAGCAGTACAGACAGGACTTACTCCTACGAGCAGTACTTC. As protein: CASSTDRTYSYEQYF.

This clonotype has a handful of counts. This chain uses TRBV3-1 with TRBJ1-1, with 8 bases aligning to TRBD1. Looked up from germline, CDR1 is LGHDT and CDR2 is YNNKEL (reference sequence). The CDR3 totals 12 residues. The J segment lost 5 bases and the V segment lost 7 bases, leaving 3 bases of the junction unmatched. CDR3 in DNA: TGTGCCAGCACAGGGGGCGGAACTGAAGCTTTCTTT. Residues: CASTGGGTEAFF.

The sample holds many counts of this clonotype. This rearrangement joins TRBV10-3 to TRBJ2-5, with D possibly being TRBD1 or TRBD2 (5 bases each). V was shortened by 8 bases and J by 2 bases, with 12 bases between the two germline ends. This CDR3 has 13 residues. Germline loops: CDR1 ENHRY, CDR2 SYGVKD. CDR3 sequence reads: CAIAPGSQETQYF. In DNA, the CDR3 is TGTGCCATCGCGCCAGGGAGTCAAGAGACCCAGTACTTC.

This clonotype was detected only a few times. The chain employs TRBV10-3 and TRBJ2-2; D is ambiguous. CDR3 length equals 13 residues. Trimming removed 8 bases from V and 0 bases from J, with 7 bases in between. The germline gives CDR1 ENHRY, CDR2 SYGVKD. The CDR3 nucleotides read TGTGCCATCGGGCTAACGAACACCGGGGAGCTGTTTTTT. Its translation: CAIGLTNTGELFF.

The V and J genes are TRBV18 and TRBJ2-7; no firm D call. The CDR3 covers 13 residues. Germline V gives CDR1 KGHSH, CDR2 LQKENI. V was pared by 3 bases and J by 3 bases, with 9 bases between. The CDR3 reads CASSPEQIYEQYF. As DNA, the CDR3 is TGTGCCAGCTCACCGGAGCAGATCTACGAGCAGTACTTC.

The sample holds many counts of this clonotype. The gene calls are TRBV18 and TRBJ1-6, with a weak D call TRBD1 (5 bases). Trimming cost V 1 base and J 6 bases, with 7 bases left between them. CDR3 length equals 14 residues. The V gene's germline CDR1 is KGHSH and CDR2 LQKENI. The CDR3 nucleotides read TGTGCCAGCTCACCACAGGGGAGTAATTCACCCCTCCACTTT. Its translation: CASSPQGSNSPLHF.

CDR3 bases: TGTGCCAGCAGCTTAAACCCGACAGGGGGTAGAGAGACCCAGTACTTC. Translating gives CASSLNPTGGRETQYF. The chain couples TRBV7-7 to TRBJ2-5; TRBD1 matches at 9 bases. Germline V gives CDR1 SSHAT, CDR2 FNYEAQ (reference sequence). The V segment lost 2 bases and the J segment 4 bases; nucleotides outside the gene matches: 8. The CDR3 length is 16 residues. Full variable domain (outside the CDR3, taken from reference TRBV7-7 and TRBJ2-5): GAGVSQSPRYKVTKRGQDVTLRCDPISSHATLYWYQQALGQGPEFLTYFNYEAQPDKSGLPSDRFSAERPEGSISTLTIQRTEQRDSAMYRCASSLNPTGGRETQYFGPGTRLLVL.

In its sample, this clonotype was seen a few times. The rearrangement joins TRBV20-1 to TRBJ2-1; 7 bases are shared with TRBD2. Germline V gene data show CDR1 as DFQATT and CDR2 as SNEGSKA (reference sequence). Trimming at V came to 5 bases and at J to 11 bases, leaving 3 bases not matched to a gene. The CDR3 has 10 residues. In nucleotides, the CDR3 is TGCAGTGCTGGGGACTATCAGCAGTTCTTC. It translates to CSAGDYQQFF.

This chain uses TRBV12-3 or TRBV12-4 with TRBJ1-2, with 8 bases lining up with TRBD1. This CDR3 has 15 residues. V lost 6 bases and J lost 0; bases outside the gene matches: 6. The CDR3 nucleotides are TGTGCCAGCAGCAGGACAGGGCTATCTAACTATGGCTACACCTTC. Amino acid sequence: CASSRTGLSNYGYTF.

This clonotype was counted a few times. The chain carries TRBV5-1 and TRBJ2-2, with 8 nucleotides matching TRBD1. Germline CDR1 and CDR2: SGHRS and YFSETQ. The CDR3 loop spans 16 amino acids. V gave up 4 bases and J gave up 5 bases; unmatched junction bases: 10. The CDR3 reads CASSQGAVTSTGELFF. CDR3 nucleotides: TGCGCCAGCAGCCAGGGGGCGGTGACGTCGACCGGGGAGCTGTTTTTT.

This clonotype has more than one count but fewer than ten. The V call is TRBV14, the J call TRBJ1-2; D is unclear. V dropped 4 bases and J dropped 3 bases, with 9 bases sitting between them. Germline loops: CDR1 SGHDN, CDR2 FVKESK. The CDR3 extends over 13 amino acids. The CDR3 DNA reads TGTGCCAGCAGCCCTGCGAGGTACTATGGCTACACCTTC. Its protein product is CASSPARYYGYTF.

The chain uses TRBV10-3 and TRBJ2-5; D gene ambiguous. CDR3 length equals 12 residues. V lost 2 bases and J lost 2, with 3 bases in between. CDR1 ENHRY and CDR2 SYGVKD come from the germline V gene. CDR3 in amino acids: CAISEPQETQYF. The CDR3 coding sequence is TGTGCCATCAGTGAGCCGCAAGAGACCCAGTACTTC.

The sample holds a few counts of this clonotype. The chain joins TRBV14 to TRBJ1-2; D remains ambiguous. From germline, CDR1 is SGHDN and CDR2 FVKESK. This CDR3 has 14 residues. V was shortened by 8 bases and J by 0 bases, with 13 bases between the two germline ends. The DNA of the CDR3 is TGTGCCAGCTCCATACGACAAGCTAACTATGGCTACACCTTC. As protein: CASSIRQANYGYTF.

At least ten counts were recorded for this clonotype. The V and J genes are TRBV3-1 and TRBJ1-1; D is unclear. This CDR3 comprises 13 residues. V lost 4 bases and J lost 0, with 6 bases in between. The germline CDR1 and CDR2 sequences are LGHDT and YNNKEL (reference sequence). CDR3 sequence (DNA): TGTGCCAGCAGCCCCAGATTGAACACTGAAGCTTTCTTT. As protein: CASSPRLNTEAFF.

This clonotype was seen repeatedly, ten times or more. The chain combines TRBV12-3 or TRBV12-4 with TRBJ2-1, with D perhaps assigned TRBD1 or TRBD2 (6 bases each). The V end lost 2 bases, the J end lost 7 bases, and 15 bases lay between the germline ends. This CDR3 contains 15 residues. The CDR3 bases are TGTGCCAGCAGTTTATGGGGGGCATCTGGTAATGAGCAGTTCTTC. It yields the protein CASSLWGASGNEQFF.

V usage is TRBV5-5 and J usage is TRBJ2-5; D possibly corresponds to TRBD1 (5 bases). The length of the CDR3 is 15 residues. The ends were cut back, 0 bases at V and 3 bases at J, with 12 bases in the middle. CDR1 SGHKS and CDR2 YYEKEE come from the germline V gene (reference sequence). The CDR3 nucleotides are TGTGCCAGCAGCTTGGTAGATTTAGGGGAAGAGACCCAGTACTTC. Residues: CASSLVDLGEETQYF.

This clonotype was detected a few times. The chain recombines TRBV12-3 or TRBV12-4 with TRBJ2-7; D perhaps matches TRBD1 (5 bases). The ends were cut back, 4 bases at V and 5 bases at J, with 12 bases in the middle. This CDR3 region has 13 residues. CDR3: CASSSLGAHEQYF. The DNA for the CDR3 is TGTGCCAGCAGTTCGCTAGGGGCCCACGAGCAGTACTTC.

This clonotype was picked up a small number of times. The V call is TRBV12-3 or TRBV12-4, the J call TRBJ2-2; no firm D call. Between the trimmed V and J ends, which lost 3 bases and 3 bases, there was a span of 8 bases. The CDR3 has 14 residues. The CDR3 sequence: CASSFGVDTGELFF. DNA for the CDR3: TGTGCCAGCAGTTTCGGAGTAGACACCGGGGAGCTGTTTTTT.

This clonotype was found a few times. The genes are TRBV5-1 and TRBJ1-1, with 10 bases matching TRBD1. V dropped 4 bases and J dropped 7; count of bases not matched to a gene: 7. CDR3 size: 14 residues. Germline lookup yields CDR1 SGHRS and CDR2 YFSETQ. The CDR3 coding sequence is TGCGCCAGCAGCCCCGGGACAGGGGCCTTTGAAGCTTTCTTT. Its protein product is CASSPGTGAFEAFF.